Listed below are T cell receptor beta chains from one sample, sequenced in a study of CD8 T cells in ankylosing spondylitis. TCRdb re-called the 5' RACE reads through MiXCR, storing one row per CDR3 protein. The sample contains 350,000 or so distinct CDR3 sequences, 11% of which appear only once. The sequenced sample consisted of blood, either unsorted or a sorted T cell fraction (not recorded which). These receptor sequences come from a female donor with ankylosing spondylitis or in good health (not recorded which). Each CDR3 is given with its conserved first and last residue. The D gene is left open where the match is weak. Expanded clones get a size class; other rows say once, few or many, or leave the size out.

J,size,V,D,CDR3,DNA
TRBJ2-7,many,TRBV20-1,-,CSASSRNHYEQYF,TGCAGTGCCAGCTCCAGGAACCACTACGAGCAGTACTTC
TRBJ2-3,many,TRBV5-6,-,CASSLGSLSDTQYF,TGTGCCAGCAGCCTAGGTAGTTTATCAGATACGCAGTATTTT
TRBJ2-7,many,TRBV18,-,CASSPRSGSYEQYF,TGTGCCAGCTCACCAAGAAGTGGGTCCTACGAGCAGTACTTC
TRBJ2-7,few,TRBV7-2,TRBD1,CASSYQTGDYEQYF,TGTGCCAGCAGCTACCAGACAGGGGACTACGAGCAGTACTTC
TRBJ2-1,many,TRBV5-1,TRBD2,CASSLSRLAGFNEQFF,TGCGCCAGCAGCTTGAGTCGGCTAGCGGGGTTCAATGAGCAGTTCTTC
TRBJ2-7,few,TRBV28,TRBD1,CASTSRGHGFEQYF,TGTGCCAGCACCTCTAGGGGGCATGGATTCGAGCAGTACTTC
TRBJ2-5,-,TRBV28,-,CASRTSSHAETQYF,TGTGCCAGCAGAACTAGCAGCCACGCAGAGACCCAGTACTTC
TRBJ2-3,many,TRBV5-1,TRBD1,CASSSGTATDTQYF,TGCGCCAGCAGCTCCGGGACAGCCACAGATACGCAGTATTTT
TRBJ1-2,many,TRBV12-3/TRBV12-4,-,CASSLTGSGYTF,TGTGCCAGCAGTTTGACGGGGAGCGGCTACACCTTC
TRBJ1-1,many,TRBV12-3/TRBV12-4,-,CASSPGDREAFF,TGTGCCAGCAGTCCCGGTGACAGAGAAGCTTTCTTT
TRBJ2-1,many,TRBV5-1,-,CASSLDLNNEQFF,TGCGCCAGCAGCTTGGATCTCAACAATGAGCAGTTCTTC
TRBJ1-1,many,TRBV5-1,-,CASSLEAITRNTEAFF,TGCGCCAGCAGCTTGGAGGCCATCACGAGGAACACTGAAGCTTTCTTT
TRBJ2-4,many,TRBV29-1,TRBD2,CSVAWVASGLAKNIQYF,TGCAGCGTTGCGTGGGTAGCTAGCGGGCTAGCCAAAAACATTCAGTACTTC
TRBJ2-1,many,TRBV20-1,-,CSASPSMGNLDEQFF,TGCAGTGCTAGCCCCAGTATGGGCAATCTCGATGAGCAGTTCTTC
TRBJ1-1,-,TRBV29-1,-,CSAVGTEAFF,TGCAGCGCCGTGGGTACTGAAGCTTTCTTT
TRBJ2-7,many,TRBV7-2,TRBD2,CASRGLAGTYEQYF,TGTGCCAGCAGGGGACTAGCGGGAACCTACGAGCAGTACTTC
TRBJ2-4,many,TRBV7-2,-,CASSLGGLAKNIQYF,TGTGCCAGCAGTTTAGGGGGTCTAGCCAAAAACATTCAGTACTTC
TRBJ2-3,-,TRBV5-1,TRBD2,CASSSGASGGTQYF,TGCGCCAGCAGCTCCGGGGCCTCGGGGGGTACGCAGTATTTT
TRBJ2-1,few,TRBV5-1,TRBD2,CASSLVGTSRSYNEQFF,TGCGCCAGCAGCTTGGTAGGGACTAGCCGGTCCTACAATGAGCAGTTCTTC
TRBJ2-7,-,TRBV20-1,-,CSASSTKSSYEQYF,TGCAGTGCTAGCTCGACAAAGAGCTCCTACGAGCAGTACTTC
TRBJ2-1,few,TRBV11-2,-,CASSPRRQTRSFF,TGTGCCAGCAGCCCCCGGAGACAGACTCGTTCGTTCTTC
TRBJ2-1,many,TRBV28,TRBD2,CASSLRTSGSSEQFF,TGTGCCAGCAGTTTACGGACTAGCGGGAGTAGTGAGCAGTTCTTC
TRBJ2-2,many,TRBV20-1,-,CSALPGYTGELFF,TGCAGTGCCCTGCCAGGTTACACCGGGGAGCTGTTTTTT
TRBJ2-3,many,TRBV20-1,TRBD2,CSARESSGGRTDTQYF,TGCAGTGCTAGAGAGAGTAGCGGGGGGAGGACAGATACGCAGTATTTT
TRBJ2-7,many,TRBV7-8,TRBD2,CASTTSGLAVYEQYF,TGTGCCAGCACAACTTCGGGGCTAGCGGTCTACGAGCAGTACTTC
TRBJ1-2,many,TRBV6-1,-,CASSGTVFNGYTF,TGTGCCAGCAGTGGTACGGTGTTTAATGGCTACACCTTC
TRBJ2-5,many,TRBV20-1,-,CSARGGGNLETQYF,TGCAGTGCTAGAGGTGGAGGGAATTTGGAGACCCAGTACTTC
TRBJ2-1,many,TRBV14,TRBD1,CASSIRQGSSYNEQFF,TGTGCCAGCAGCATCAGACAGGGAAGCTCCTACAATGAGCAGTTCTTC
TRBJ1-5,many,TRBV20-1,-,CSALGGDGAQPQHF,TGCAGTGCCCTGGGAGGGGACGGCGCTCAGCCCCAGCATTTT
TRBJ2-1,-,TRBV7-2,TRBD2,CASSSERGISYNEQFF,TGTGCCAGCAGCTCCGAGCGGGGTATCTCCTACAATGAGCAGTTCTTC
TRBJ2-3,many,TRBV27,-,CASSSGALGATQYF,TGTGCCAGCAGTTCCGGAGCCCTTGGGGCTACGCAGTATTTT
TRBJ2-7,-,TRBV27,TRBD1,CASSFSSLKARGQAYEQYF,TGTGCCAGCAGTTTCAGCAGTTTAAAAGCACGGGGACAGGCCTACGAGCAGTACTTC
TRBJ1-1,many,TRBV6-1,-,CASSDSVHTEAFF,TGTGCCAGCAGTGATTCGGTGCACACTGAAGCTTTCTTT